This record concerns one TCR beta chain sequence. This clonotype has a handful of counts. Which antigen it targets is not known. Per-base qualities were not stored, and no clone one base away is much larger. This sample is part of a study of T-cell memory formation after mild COVID-19 (dated by TCRdb to 2020 to 2022). As for the study more broadly: TCR sequence clusters from the two donors were found to be largely donor specific. T-cell clones expanding and contracting after mild COVID-19 in a couple of donors were tracked by longitudinal TCRalpha and TCRbeta repertoire sequencing. Two young, previously healthy adult volunteers made up the cohort, one male and one female. Overall results and qualifications from the work: The second-wave clones that peaked on day 37 were not confirmed to be SARS-CoV-2 specific. Only a couple of mild cases were covered by the study, and larger cohorts that include severe cases with pre-infection samples were considered necessary. Clones contracting from day 15 to 85 had balanced CD4/CD8 phenotypes, while a second wave expanding from day 15 to 37 was biased towards CD4+. Some responding clones were detected in pre-infection memory, suggesting pre-existing cross-reactive memory T cells joined the SARS-CoV-2 response. Contracting CD4+ clones turned up mainly in the CM and EM memory subsets, whereas EMRA was where CD8+ clones were enriched.

The CDR3 runs 15 residues from the cysteine to the phenylalanine. The DNA shown is the 45-base CDR3, in frame from base 1. Compared with germline, V lacks 1 base and J lacks 7 bases; bases without a gene match: 5. Looking up the germline V gene (reference sequence) yields CDR1 LGHDT and CDR2 YNNKEL. The sequencer was an Illumina NovaSeq 6000. cDNA libraries for TCRalpha and TCRbeta were prepared by 5'RACE using constant-segment primers, with sample barcodes and unique molecular identifiers added. RNA was extracted from every sample with Trizol reagent. Libraries were amplified in two PCR steps, with a second sample barcode and Illumina TruSeq adapters added in the second step. Libraries were sequenced on an Illumina NovaSeq with 2 x 150 bp paired-end reads. Per the original workflow: The reads were demultiplexed and collapsed into UMI-guided consensus sequences using migec v1.2.7. With mixcr v2.1.11, UMI consensuses were aligned to TRA and TRB V and J templates and assembled into clonotypes. A clonotype was counted as expanded or contracted only if both edgeR and NoisET called the change significant, with noise models trained on biological replicates. edgeR calls used a false discovery rate-adjusted p below 0.01 and a log2 fold-change threshold of 1. As an exploratory analysis of dynamics, max-normalized trajectories of the 1000 most abundant clonotypes were examined by PCA with hierarchical clustering. The CD4 or CD8 phenotype of responding clones was assigned using the separately sequenced CD4+ and CD8+ repertoires. Using fastp trimming at Q25 and MiXCR clonotype assembly, TCRdb reanalyzed the public sequencing data and kept in-frame beta chains. Identical CDR3 protein sequences are pooled into one entry, listed with their most common genes and DNA. TCRdb, not the original authors, processed these V and J calls. Counted in this sample were about 110,000 distinct CDR3 sequences; approximately 15% of them appeared once. Under 45% of the sample is held by the ten biggest clonotypes.

Ficoll-Paque density gradient centrifugation was used to isolate PBMCs. The chain joins TRBV3-1 to TRBJ2-1; the junction holds 9 bases that match TRBD2. This TCR was recovered from a man younger than 35 who had mild COVID-19 (a few samples of this study predate the infection). The sample titles of this study are shuffled in the database, so cell type and time point are left out; the donor was told from shared clones. Sequencing was performed on PBMCs or a T cell subset sorted from them (not recorded which). The CDR3 protein: CASSQVAGGPNEQFF. The bases read TGTGCCAGCAGCCAAGTCGCGGGGGGGCCTAATGAGCAGTTCTTC.